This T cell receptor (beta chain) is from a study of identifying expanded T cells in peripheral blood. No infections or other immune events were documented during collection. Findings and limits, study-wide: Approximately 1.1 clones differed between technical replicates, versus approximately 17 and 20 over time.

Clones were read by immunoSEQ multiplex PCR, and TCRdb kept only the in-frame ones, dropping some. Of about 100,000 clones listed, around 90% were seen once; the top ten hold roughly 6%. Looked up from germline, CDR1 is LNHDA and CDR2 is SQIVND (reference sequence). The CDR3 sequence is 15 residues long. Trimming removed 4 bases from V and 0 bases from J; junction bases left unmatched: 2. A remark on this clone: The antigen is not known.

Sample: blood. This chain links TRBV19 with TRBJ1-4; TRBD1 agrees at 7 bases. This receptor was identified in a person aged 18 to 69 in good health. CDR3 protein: CASSRDRATNEKLFF. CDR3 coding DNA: TGTGCCAGTAGTAGGGACAGAGCAACTAATGAAAAACTGTTTTTT.